This TCR beta chain was sequenced in a study of blood T cells in healthy people across ages. Notes on the study in general: Comparison with aged donors showed that long-lived donors had more naive CD4+ cells and higher diversity. Strong correlation linked observed beta diversity and percent naive T cells.

Comments on this clonotype: Its target is unknown.

The people who gave samples were healthy Caucasians from Russia, aged roughly 6 to 90. Sample-barcoded 5' priming and a J-beta primer mix drove a second PCR of roughly 6 to 12 cycles. One entry per CDR3 protein, called by TCRdb with MiXCR from the 5' RACE reads. This sample has about 750,000 distinct CDR3 sequences, with less than 70% found just once. CDR3 length: 16 amino acids. From germline, CDR1 is SNHLY and CDR2 FYNNEI. V gave up 7 bases and J gave up 10 bases, with 23 bases separating them. This chain joins TRBV2 and TRBJ1-6; tentative D call: TRBD1 (5 bases). The sample taken for sequencing was blood. This TCR derives from a man older than 75 in good health. CDR3 protein: CASIGRRAGIRSPLHF. The DNA for the CDR3 is TGTGCCAGCATTGGACGCAGGGCTGGAATCCGGTCACCCCTCCACTTT.